This entry lists 30 T cell receptor beta chains sequenced from one sample in a study of shared clonotypes between healthy human individuals. Generated by immunoSEQ multiplex PCR, the TCRdb table keeps only in-frame clones and is missing some. This sample has around 200,000 clones; approximately 95% occur once, and the top ten carry 0.067%. Material for sequencing was naive CD4+ T cells sorted from blood. The subset here: CD45RA+ positively selected. The origin of the receptors is a woman in her 30s in good health.

This clone was detected once. V usage is TRBV18 and J usage is TRBJ1-2, with D possibly matching TRBD1 (6 bases). CDR3 size: 18 residues. V lost 6 bases and J 0 bases, leaving 23 bases between the germline ends. The germline V gene encodes CDR1 KGHSH and CDR2 LQKENI. CDR3 DNA sequence: TGTGCCAGCTCGCGGGACGAAACAGGGTTGGGAGCTAACTATGGCTACACCTTC. As protein: CASSRDETGLGANYGYTF. The full variable domain, in which reference TRBV18 and TRBJ1-2 provide the parts outside the CDR3, is NAGVMQNPRHLVRRRGQEARLRCSPMKGHSHVYWYRQLPEEGLKFMVYLQKENIIDESGMPKERFSAEFPKEGPSILRIQQVVRGDSAAYFCASSRDETGLGANYGYTFGSGTRLTVV.

This rearrangement joins TRBV6-5 to TRBJ2-5, with no clear D. The DNA end favors TRBJ2-7, so the J call may be wrong. From germline, CDR1 is MNHEY and CDR2 SVGAGI. The CDR3 has 15 amino acids. CDR3 bases: TGTGCCAGCAGTTACTCGGTAACAGCCACCTACGAGCAGTACTTC. Translation: CASSYSVTATYEQYF.

This chain links TRBV6-1 with TRBJ2-7; 14 bases agree with TRBD2. Trimming removed 3 bases from V and 6 bases from J; junction bases left unmatched: 13. Germline-derived CDR1 and CDR2 are MNHNS and SASEGT. The CDR3 contains 18 residues. CDR3 protein: CASSEPGLAGAGYGEQYF. The CDR3 DNA is TGTGCCAGCAGTGAGCCGGGACTAGCGGGGGCGGGTTATGGCGAGCAGTACTTC.

This sequence joins TRBV28 and TRBJ2-7; 7 bases align to TRBD1. With 5 bases clipped from V and 2 bases from J, the junction kept 6 bases outside the gene matches. CDR1 is MDHEN, CDR2 SYDVKM, per germline. The CDR3 is made up of 14 amino acids. CDR3 sequence: CASSETGETYEQYF. The CDR3 nucleotides are TGTGCCAGCAGTGAAACAGGGGAAACCTACGAGCAGTACTTC.

V gene TRBV10-3 combines with J gene TRBJ1-1, with D uncertain. The CDR3 covers 13 residues. CDR1 and CDR2 (germline): ENHRY, SYGVKD. Trimming stripped 4 bases from V and 4 bases from J, with 10 bases between. The DNA of the CDR3 is TGTGCCATCAGTGTCAGGTCAGGCACTGAAGCTTTCTTT. This encodes CAISVRSGTEAFF.

The V and J genes are TRBV20-1 and TRBJ2-2, with D unclear. This CDR3 spans 10 amino acids. Trimming removed 2 bases at V and 6 bases at J, with 1 base between. Germline V gene data show CDR1 as DFQATT and CDR2 as SNEGSKA (reference sequence). This chain's CDR3 is CSARSGELFF. CDR3 DNA sequence: TGCAGTGCTAGATCCGGGGAGCTGTTTTTT.

This clone came up a few times. The chain joins TRBV7-9 to TRBJ1-2; D uncertain. The CDR3 covers 14 residues. CDR1 is SEHNR, CDR2 FQNEAQ, per germline (reference sequence). The ends were cut back, 4 bases at V and 0 bases at J, with 9 bases in the middle. CDR3 in amino acids: CASSSNSPNYGYTF. The CDR3 nucleotides read TGTGCCAGCAGCTCAAATAGTCCTAACTATGGCTACACCTTC.

CDR3 sequence: CASSLDPEHDTQYF. CDR3 nucleotide sequence: TGTGCCAGCAGCTTAGACCCCGAGCACGATACGCAGTATTTT. The genes are TRBV7-7 and TRBJ2-3; no reliable D call. In germline, CDR1 is SSHAT, CDR2 FNYEAQ (reference sequence). V was clipped by 1 base and J by 6 bases, with 11 bases between them. This CDR3 contains 14 residues.

The V gene is TRBV30, the J gene TRBJ2-5; D assignment may be TRBD1 or TRBD2 (6 bases each). The germline V gene has CDR1 GTSNPN and CDR2 SVGIG (reference sequence). CDR3 size: 12 residues. In DNA, the CDR3 is TGTGCGGGGGGCTCTTCCCAAGAGACCCAGTACTTC. Its protein product is CAGGSSQETQYF.

This clone appeared once. The V call is TRBV28, the J call TRBJ1-1, with 9 nucleotides matching TRBD1. CDR1 and CDR2 from the germline V gene are MDHEN and SYDVKM. The CDR3 covers 16 residues. Trimming at V came to 4 bases and at J to 7 bases, leaving 13 bases not matched to a gene. CDR3 bases: TGTGCCAGCAGTTCCCCCCCGACAGGGGGGATGGGTGAAGCTTTCTTT. The encoded protein is CASSSPPTGGMGEAFF. Supplemented by reference TRBV28 and TRBJ1-1, the full variable domain reads DVKVTQSSRYLVKRTGEKVFLECVQDMDHENMFWYRQDPGLGLRLIYFSYDVKMKEKGDIPEGYSVSREKKERFSLILESASTNQTSMYLCASSSPPTGGMGEAFFGQGTRLTVV.

The rearrangement joins TRBV28 to TRBJ2-3, with D hard to call. CDR3 size: 16 residues. Germline loops: CDR1 MDHEN, CDR2 SYDVKM. V was trimmed by 8 bases and J by 4 bases, leaving 22 bases between them. As DNA, the CDR3 is TGTGCCAGCTCAAAGAGCTACGGTGGGTTTGCAGATACGCAGTATTTT. It is translated as CASSKSYGGFADTQYF.

This rearrangement joins TRBV6-5 to TRBJ1-5, with D uncertain. V lost 5 bases, J lost 4 bases, and 6 bases lay in between. The CDR3 extends over 12 amino acids. Germline-derived CDR1 and CDR2 are MNHEY and SVGAGI. CDR3 in amino acids: CASSQLNQPQHF. The CDR3, as DNA: TGTGCCAGCAGTCAGCTTAATCAGCCCCAGCATTTT.

The chain joins TRBV28 to TRBJ2-7, with TRBD1 matching 7 bases. Germline V gives CDR1 MDHEN, CDR2 SYDVKM. The CDR3 has 16 amino acids. V lost 1 base and J lost 2; bases outside the gene matches: 8. CDR3 amino acids: CASSLLGDRVPYEQYF. The CDR3, as DNA: TGTGCCAGCAGTTTATTGGGAGACAGGGTGCCCTACGAGCAGTACTTC.

The chain has TRBV5-4 and TRBJ2-7; a weak D match, TRBD2 (5 bases). CDR3 length: 16 residues. V dropped 4 bases and J dropped 1 base, with 18 bases sitting between them. Germline V CDR1 and CDR2: SGHNT, YYREEE (reference sequence). CDR3 sequence (DNA): TGTGCCAGCAGCCCCGGAGGAGAGCGGACTTCCTACGAGCAGTACTTC. Translating it yields CASSPGGERTSYEQYF.

The chain recombines TRBV11-2 with TRBJ2-2, with a weak D call TRBD2 (6 bases). The V and J ends lost 1 base and 3 bases respectively, with 9 bases between them. The CDR3 consists of 15 residues. CDR1 SGHAT and CDR2 FQNNGV come from the germline V gene. CDR3 loop: CASSLGGLHTGELFF. The CDR3 region has the DNA TGTGCCAGCAGCTTAGGGGGACTCCACACCGGGGAGCTGTTTTTT.

The V and J genes are TRBV11-2 and TRBJ1-1; D unresolved. V lost 4 bases and J lost 0, with 18 bases in between. CDR3 length equals 17 residues. Germline loops: CDR1 SGHAT, CDR2 FQNNGV. CDR3: CASSSGGNSPLNTEAFF. In nucleotides, the CDR3 is TGTGCCAGCAGCTCCGGAGGGAACAGCCCCCTGAACACTGAAGCTTTCTTT.

This chain links TRBV7-8 with TRBJ2-5, with D unclear. The DNA matches TRBJ2-7 better at its end, which makes the J call doubtful. Looked up from germline, CDR1 is SGHVS and CDR2 is FQNEAQ. The CDR3 loop spans 14 amino acids. The CDR3 reads CASSPTSTSYEQYF. The CDR3 DNA sequence: TGTGCCAGCAGCCCGACGTCTACTTCCTACGAGCAGTACTTC.

The chain is built from TRBV9 and TRBJ1-1; D may be TRBD1 (5 bases). The CDR3 has 14 residues. CDR1 is SGDLS and CDR2 is YYNGEE in the germline V gene. The V and J ends lost 0 bases and 5 bases respectively, with 11 bases between them. Here the CDR3 DNA reads TGTGCCAGCAGCGTAGTGGCAGGGCTGACTGAAGCTTTCTTT. Translated, it gives CASSVVAGLTEAFF.

The gene calls are TRBV6-5 and TRBJ2-7; D unresolved. Trimming left V 10 bases short and J 12 bases short, with 19 bases between. This CDR3 is 11 amino acids long. Looked up from germline, CDR1 is MNHEY and CDR2 is SVGAGI. CDR3 in DNA: TGTGCCACAGCAGACGGTTCAACGAGGTACTTC. It translates to CATADGSTRYF.

V usage is TRBV4-2 and J usage is TRBJ1-4; D perhaps matches TRBD1 (5 bases). CDR3 length equals 14 residues. Germline V gene data show CDR1 as LGHNA and CDR2 as YNFKEQ. V was shortened by 1 base and J by 5 bases, with 8 bases between the two germline ends. CDR3 bases: TGTGCCAGCAGCCAAGTCAGGGCCAATGAAAAACTGTTTTTT. Translated: CASSQVRANEKLFF.

V usage is TRBV4-1 and J usage is TRBJ1-2; no clear D. In germline, CDR1 is MGHRA, CDR2 YSYEKL. V lost 0 bases to trimming and J lost 4 bases, with 6 bases between them. The CDR3 covers 13 residues. The CDR3 region has the DNA TGCGCCAGCAGCCAAGATACAGTCTATGGCTACACCTTC. It yields the protein CASSQDTVYGYTF.

The chain employs TRBV28 and TRBJ1-5; 10 positions match TRBD1. Losses at the gene ends were 5 bases for V and 7 bases for J; bases not matched to a gene: 11. The CDR3 has 16 amino acids. The V gene's germline CDR1 is MDHEN and CDR2 SYDVKM. In nucleotides, the CDR3 is TGTGCCAGCAGTACGCCGGGACAGGGGAGGGACCAGCCCCAGCATTTT. This sequence encodes CASSTPGQGRDQPQHF.

The chain recombines TRBV18 with TRBJ1-5; D remains unclear. The germline gives CDR1 KGHSH, CDR2 LQKENI. V lost 0 bases to trimming and J lost 6 bases, with 12 bases between them. This CDR3 has 15 amino acids. In DNA form, the CDR3 reads TGTGCCAGCTCACCACCCGGTGAAGGCGGTCAGCCCCAGCATTTT. It yields the protein CASSPPGEGGQPQHF.

The chain combines TRBV11-2 with TRBJ2-7; tentative D call: TRBD2 (6 bases). The CDR3 has 14 residues. V was shortened by 6 bases and J by 3 bases, with 15 bases between the two germline ends. Germline CDR1 and CDR2: SGHAT and FQNNGV. As DNA, the CDR3 is TGTGCCAGCAGGGGTAGCGGACGTGGCTACGAGCAGTACTTC. This translates into CASRGSGRGYEQYF.

V and J are TRBV5-1 and TRBJ2-7; 12 bases align to TRBD2. J gave up 2 bases and V 4 bases, and 4 bases lay outside the gene matches. This CDR3 spans 15 amino acids. The germline V gene encodes CDR1 SGHRS and CDR2 YFSETQ. In DNA, the CDR3 is TGCGCCAGCAGCCGGGGACTAGCGGGCACCTACGAGCAGTACTTC. Protein sequence: CASSRGLAGTYEQYF.

The V and J genes are TRBV5-1 and TRBJ1-1; D remains ambiguous. The CDR3 spans 15 residues. CDR1 SGHRS and CDR2 YFSETQ come from the germline V gene. Trimming took off 0 bases at V and 1 base at J, with 10 bases between the two ends. The CDR3 DNA follows: TGCGCCAGCAGCTTGGGTCCGCCTAAGAACACTGAAGCTTTCTTT. This codes for CASSLGPPKNTEAFF.

The rearrangement uses TRBV7-2 and TRBJ2-5; 12 bases line up with TRBD2. The closer fit of TRBJ2-7 to the DNA end suggests the J call may be wrong. Germline V CDR1 and CDR2: SGHTA, FQGNSA. This CDR3 spans 16 amino acids. CDR3 sequence: CASSSGLAGSVYEQYF. CDR3 sequence (DNA): TGTGCCAGCAGCTCCGGACTAGCGGGATCTGTATACGAGCAGTACTTC.

V and J are TRBV11-2 and TRBJ2-3, with TRBD2 identical over 11 bases. Germline values: CDR1 SGHAT, CDR2 FQNNGV. J gave up 10 bases and V 3 bases, and 3 bases lay outside the gene matches. The length of the CDR3 is 13 residues. CDR3: CASSFLAGGAQYF. CDR3 nucleotide sequence: TGTGCCAGCAGCTTTTTAGCGGGAGGGGCGCAGTATTTT.

CDR3 in DNA: TGCGCCAGCAGCTTGGGATCTCCTGAATCCGGAAACACCATATATTTT. This gives the protein CASSLGSPESGNTIYF. The chain carries TRBV5-1 and TRBJ1-3; D is unclear. The CDR3 has 16 amino acids. Germline V gene data show CDR1 as SGHRS and CDR2 as YFSETQ. V lost 0 bases to trimming and J lost 4 bases, with 14 bases between them.

This chain links TRBV11-3 with TRBJ2-7; maybe TRBD1 (7 bases). There are 15 residues in the CDR3. The V end was cut by 2 bases, the J end by 1 base, with 12 bases between. The germline gives CDR1 SGHNT, CDR2 YENEEA. The CDR3 nucleotides read TGTGCCAGCAGCTTAAGCGCAGGGGGGTCCTACGAGCAGTACTTC. Translation: CASSLSAGGSYEQYF.